This paragraph reports one T cell receptor beta chain. The sample originates from a study of CD8+ T cells in alopecia areata. Study as a whole: Tofacitinib continued for 6 to 18 months and was then withheld for 6 months.

RNA extraction was followed by reverse transcription into cDNA, which acted as the sequencing template. Method: immunoSEQ multiplex PCR; TCRdb's copy keeps in-frame clones and lacks some. The table lists about 120,000 clones, 55% to 60% of them singletons, with under 3.5% in the top ten. Treatment denoted: oral pan-JAK inhibitor, 5-10 mg twice daily. Alopecia areata patients provided lesional scalp punch biopsies and peripheral blood. Germline V gene data show CDR1 as GTSNPN and CDR2 as SVGIG (reference sequence). J was trimmed by 7 bases and V by 3 bases; bases with no gene match: 14. The CDR3 contains 17 residues.

V is TRBV30 and J is TRBJ2-1; 11 bases fit TRBD1. This TCR came from a human donor with alopecia areata. The specimen was CD4+ T cells sorted from blood, collected at week 24, from a patient treated with tofacitinib. The CDR3 nucleotides are TGTGCCTGGAGCTCTATCACCGTTGGGACAGGGGGTAATGAGCAGTTCTTC. This codes for CAWSSITVGTGGNEQFF.